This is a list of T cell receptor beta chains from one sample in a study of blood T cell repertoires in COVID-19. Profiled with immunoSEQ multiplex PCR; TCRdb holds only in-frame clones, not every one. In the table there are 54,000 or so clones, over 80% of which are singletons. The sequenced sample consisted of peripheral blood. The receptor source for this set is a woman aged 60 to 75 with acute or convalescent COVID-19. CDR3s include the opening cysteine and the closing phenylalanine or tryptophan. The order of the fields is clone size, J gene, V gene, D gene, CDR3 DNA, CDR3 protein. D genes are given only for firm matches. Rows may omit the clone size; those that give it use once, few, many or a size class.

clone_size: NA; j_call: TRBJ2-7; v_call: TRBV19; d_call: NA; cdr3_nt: TGTGCCAGTAGTATTGGTCAGGGTGGCGAGCAGTACTTC; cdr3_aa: CASSIGQGGEQYF
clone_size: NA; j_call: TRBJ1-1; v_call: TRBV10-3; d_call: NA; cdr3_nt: TGTGCCATCAGTGACAGGGACACTGAAGCTTTCTTT; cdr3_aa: CAISDRDTEAFF
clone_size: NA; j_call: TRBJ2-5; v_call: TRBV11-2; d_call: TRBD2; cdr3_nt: TGTGCCAGCAGCCCGGGACTAGCGGGGGGGCGGTCAGAGACCCAGTACTTC; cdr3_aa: CASSPGLAGGRSETQYF
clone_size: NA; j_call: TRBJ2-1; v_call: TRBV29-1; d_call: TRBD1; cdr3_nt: TGCAGCACGGGACAGGGAAATGAGCAGTTCTTC; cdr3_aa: CSTGQGNEQFF
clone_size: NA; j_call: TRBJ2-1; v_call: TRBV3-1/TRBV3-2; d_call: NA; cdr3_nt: TGTGCCAGCAGCCCGATCGGTTACAATGAGCAGTTCTTC; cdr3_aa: CASSPIGYNEQFF
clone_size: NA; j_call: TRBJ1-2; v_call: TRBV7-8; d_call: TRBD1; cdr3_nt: TGTGCCAGCAGCAGCCGGGACAGCGCTAACTATGGCTACACCTTC; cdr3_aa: CASSSRDSANYGYTF
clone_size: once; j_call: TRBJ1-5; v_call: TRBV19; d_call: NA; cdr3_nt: TGTGCCAGTAGTCCTCGGACAGCCGGACAGCCCCAGCATTTT; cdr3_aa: CASSPRTAGQPQHF
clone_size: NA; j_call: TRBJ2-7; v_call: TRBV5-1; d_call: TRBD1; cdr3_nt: TGCGCCAGCAGCTTGGTGGGACAGACTTCCTACGAGCAGTACTTC; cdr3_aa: CASSLVGQTSYEQYF
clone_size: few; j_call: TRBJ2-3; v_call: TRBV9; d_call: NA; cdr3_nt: TGTGCCAGCAGCGTAAAAGCGAACACAGATACGCAGTATTTT; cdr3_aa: CASSVKANTDTQYF
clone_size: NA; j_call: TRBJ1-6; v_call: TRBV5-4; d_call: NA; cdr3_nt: TGTGCCAGCAGCTTGGCGGGGGTTTCACCCCTCCACTTT; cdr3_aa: CASSLAGVSPLHF
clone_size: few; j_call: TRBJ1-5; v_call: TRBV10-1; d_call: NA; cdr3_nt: TGCGCCAGCAGGGAAAACAGGGATCCACTAGTTCAGCCCCAGCATTTT; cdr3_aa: CASRENRDPLVQPQHF
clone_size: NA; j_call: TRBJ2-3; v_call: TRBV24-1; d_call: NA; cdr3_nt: TGTGCCACCAGTGACCCGGCGGGGTCAAACAGACAAACAGATACGCAGTATTTT; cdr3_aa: CATSDPAGSNRQTDTQYF
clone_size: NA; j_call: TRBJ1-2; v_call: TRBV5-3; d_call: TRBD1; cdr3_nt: TGTGCCAGAAGTTTCCGAACCCTCTACTCGACAGGGGCCCTAGCTAACTATGGCTACACCTTC; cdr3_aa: CARSFRTLYSTGALANYGYTF